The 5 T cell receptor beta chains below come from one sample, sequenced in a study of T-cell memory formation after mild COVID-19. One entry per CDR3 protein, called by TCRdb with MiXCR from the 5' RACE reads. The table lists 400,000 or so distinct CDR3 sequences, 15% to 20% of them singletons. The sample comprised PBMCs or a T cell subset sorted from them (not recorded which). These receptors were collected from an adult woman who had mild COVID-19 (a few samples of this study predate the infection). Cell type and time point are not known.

CDR3 sequence (DNA): TGCGCCAGCAGTCACCTCGACCGGGACAGCCCTTTCTACGAGCAGTACTTC. Amino acid sequence: CASSHLDRDSPFYEQYF. The V gene is TRBV23-1, the J gene TRBJ2-7; TRBD1 agrees at 7 bases. TRBV23-1 falls under the ORF class, with uncertain function. After removal of 3 bases from V and 3 bases from J, the junction contained 14 bases not matched to a gene. The CDR3 consists of 17 residues.

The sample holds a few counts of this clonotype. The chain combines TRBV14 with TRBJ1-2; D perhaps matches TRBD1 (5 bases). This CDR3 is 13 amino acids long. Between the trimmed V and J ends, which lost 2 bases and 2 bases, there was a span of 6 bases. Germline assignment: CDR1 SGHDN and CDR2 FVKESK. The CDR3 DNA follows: TGTGCCAGCAGCCAACAGGGAAACTATGGCTACACCTTC. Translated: CASSQQGNYGYTF.

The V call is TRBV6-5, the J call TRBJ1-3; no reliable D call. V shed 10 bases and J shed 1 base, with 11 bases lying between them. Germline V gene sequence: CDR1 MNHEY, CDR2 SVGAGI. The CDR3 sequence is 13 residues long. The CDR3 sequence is CATSLGSGNTIYF. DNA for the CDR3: TGTGCCACTTCCCTGGGGTCTGGAAACACCATATATTTT.

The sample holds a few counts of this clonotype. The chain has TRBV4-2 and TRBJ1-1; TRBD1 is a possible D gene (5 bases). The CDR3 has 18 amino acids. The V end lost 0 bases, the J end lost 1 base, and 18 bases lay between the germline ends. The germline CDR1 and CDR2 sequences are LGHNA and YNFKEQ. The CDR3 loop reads CASSQDPGPVNGNTEAFF. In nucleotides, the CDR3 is TGTGCCAGCAGCCAAGATCCGGGACCGGTAAACGGGAACACTGAAGCTTTCTTT.

CDR3 DNA sequence: TGCAGCGTTGATAGGGGTACGTACAATGAGCAGTTCTTC. It specifies CSVDRGTYNEQFF. V is TRBV29-1 and J is TRBJ2-1, with D perhaps TRBD1 (5 bases). Germline values: CDR1 SQVTM, CDR2 ANQGSEA. V lost 3 bases, J lost 4 bases, and 10 bases lay in between. This CDR3 is built from 13 residues.